This TCR beta chain was sequenced during a study of lymphopenia after photon versus proton radiotherapy. Profiling relied on immunoSEQ multiplex PCR, and the TCRdb table lists in-frame clones only, not all of them. The data contain 55,000 to 70,000 clones, more than 75% of them singletons. Germline CDR1 and CDR2: SGHNT and YYREEE (reference sequence). Losses at the gene ends were 4 bases for V and 3 bases for J; bases not matched to a gene: 8. The CDR3 runs 16 residues. The chain couples TRBV5-4 to TRBJ2-3, with 10 bases fitting TRBD2. The sequenced sample was peripheral blood, obtained from a patient treated with proton-based radiotherapy. This receptor was taken from a man older than 75 with esophageal cancer. The CDR3 DNA sequence: TGTGCCAGCAGCCCTCAAGCGGGGGGGAGTACAGATACGCAGTATTTT. Its protein product is CASSPQAGGSTDTQYF.